The 24 T cell receptor beta chains below all came from one sample that was sequenced in a study of cytomegalovirus exposure and HLA in healthy donors. This PCR relied on a set of 60 Vbeta primers and 13 Jbeta primers. Produced via immunoSEQ multiplex PCR; TCRdb's table is partial and in-frame only. The sample has more than 90,000 clones; roughly 74% are singletons. The sequencing sample was made of PBMCs. The receptors shown here come from a woman aged 40 to 50 in good health and CMV-seronegative.

The chain uses TRBV7-9 and TRBJ2-5; TRBD1 agrees at 7 bases. The CDR3 consists of 16 residues. Losses at the gene ends were 0 bases for V and 5 bases for J; bases not matched to a gene: 9. CDR1 SEHNR and CDR2 FQNEAQ come from the germline V gene (reference sequence). The CDR3 spells CASSLAEQGMWETQYF. The CDR3, as DNA: TGTGCCAGCAGCTTAGCGGAACAGGGGATGTGGGAGACCCAGTACTTC. Variable domain in full (rest from reference TRBV7-9 and TRBJ2-5): DTGVSQNPRHKITKRGQNVTFRCDPISEHNRLYWYRQTLGQGPEFLTYFQNEAQLEKSRLLSDRFSAERPKGSFSTLEIQRTEQGDSAMYLCASSLAEQGMWETQYFGPGTRLLVL.

A few counts support this clone. V and J are TRBV27 and TRBJ1-4; D possibly corresponds to TRBD1 (6 bases). CDR1 is MNHEY, CDR2 SMNVEV, per germline (reference sequence). Trimming stripped 2 bases from V and 8 bases from J, with 15 bases between. This CDR3 region has 15 residues. The CDR3 loop reads CASSLGGRGHEKLFF. The CDR3 DNA sequence: TGTGCCAGCAGTTTAGGCGGCAGGGGACACGAAAAACTGTTTTTT.

The chain has TRBV27 and TRBJ1-1; D call uncertain. Between the trimmed V and J ends, which lost 7 bases and 1 base, there was a span of 10 bases. The CDR3 spans 13 residues. CDR1 and CDR2 from the germline V gene are MNHEY and SMNVEV (reference sequence). The CDR3 nucleotides read TGTGCCAGCACAAACAGCCGGAACACTGAAGCTTTCTTT. It specifies CASTNSRNTEAFF.

V and J are TRBV6-1 and TRBJ2-1; maybe TRBD1 (6 bases). V shed 8 bases and J shed 3 bases, with 11 bases lying between them. This CDR3 is built from 13 residues. Germline-derived CDR1 and CDR2 are MNHNS and SASEGT. The CDR3: CASGGSYYNEQFF. As DNA, the CDR3 is TGTGCCAGCGGGGGCAGTTACTACAATGAGCAGTTCTTC.

The chain has TRBV5-1 and TRBJ2-7; 7 nucleotides align to TRBD2. The CDR3 covers 16 residues. Germline loops: CDR1 SGHRS, CDR2 YFSETQ. V was clipped by 0 bases and J by 0 bases; unmatched bases: 6. The CDR3 nucleotides are TGCGCCAGCAGCTTGGATCGAGCGGGAAGCTCCTACGAGCAGTACTTC. Protein sequence: CASSLDRAGSSYEQYF.

This clone showed up just once. The rearrangement joins TRBV6-6 to TRBJ1-5, with a tentative D call TRBD1 (6 bases). From germline, CDR1 is MNHNY and CDR2 SVGAGI (reference sequence). This CDR3 has 16 residues. V was clipped by 8 bases and J by 3 bases, with 20 bases between them. CDR3 region: CASLPFEGVPNQPQHF. The CDR3 nucleotides are TGTGCCAGCCTTCCCTTCGAGGGGGTCCCCAATCAGCCCCAGCATTTT.

This chain joins TRBV6-1 and TRBJ2-1; D may be TRBD1 (6 bases). Per the germline V gene, CDR1 is MNHNS and CDR2 is SASEGT. Trimming removed 0 bases at V and 3 bases at J, with 9 bases between. The CDR3 loop spans 15 amino acids. The CDR3 protein is CASSEASDSYNEQFF. CDR3 nucleotide sequence: TGTGCCAGCAGTGAAGCCTCGGACAGCTACAATGAGCAGTTCTTC.

The gene calls are TRBV5-4 and TRBJ2-1, with 8 bases lining up with TRBD1. The length of the CDR3 is 15 residues. Germline lookup yields CDR1 SGHNT and CDR2 YYREEE (reference sequence). Trimming removed 3 bases from V and 7 bases from J; junction bases left unmatched: 9. CDR3 DNA: TGTGCCAGCAGCTCGACAGGGGTTCATCTGAATGAGCAGTTCTTC. It specifies CASSSTGVHLNEQFF.

The genes are TRBV7-8 and TRBJ2-7; 10 bases agree with TRBD1. V trimming: 2 bases; J trimming: 3 bases; junction bases outside the gene matches: 13. This CDR3 is 18 amino acids long. The germline V gene encodes CDR1 SGHVS and CDR2 FQNEAQ. DNA for the CDR3: TGTGCCAGCAGCTTACCCGGGACAGGGGATGGTCCTCTCTACGAGCAGTACTTC. This encodes CASSLPGTGDGPLYEQYF.

This chain uses TRBV14 with TRBJ1-1; the D gene is possibly TRBD1 (5 bases). The CDR3 length is 15 residues. V gave up 1 base and J gave up 4 bases, with 13 bases separating them. Germline CDR1 reads SGHDN; CDR2 reads FVKESK. Here the CDR3 reads CASSQGAREVTEAFF. The CDR3 nucleotides read TGTGCCAGCAGCCAAGGGGCCAGGGAAGTCACTGAAGCTTTCTTT.

This clone was seen more than once but under ten times. The CDR3 spells CSYGQEETQYF. DNA of the CDR3: TGCAGCTACGGCCAGGAAGAGACCCAGTACTTC. The rearrangement uses TRBV29-1 and TRBJ2-5; D unclear. This CDR3 region has 11 residues. Germline V gene lookup returns CDR1 SQVTM and CDR2 ANQGSEA. Trimming took off 8 bases at V and 3 bases at J, with 10 bases between the two ends.

The chain has TRBV7-9 and TRBJ2-5; D is perhaps TRBD2 (7 bases). Trimming pared 6 bases from V and 4 bases from J, leaving 18 bases between. Germline values: CDR1 SEHNR, CDR2 FQNEAQ (reference sequence). The CDR3 is 15 residues long. The CDR3 loop is CASSPLGGGRETQYF. Written as DNA, the CDR3 is TGTGCCAGCAGTCCTCTAGGGGGAGGGCGAGAGACCCAGTACTTC.

This clone was recorded a few times. The chain joins TRBV30 to TRBJ2-7; TRBD1 matches at 9 bases. CDR3 length: 13 amino acids. V lost 3 bases to trimming and J lost 3 bases; unmatched junction nucleotides: 3. Germline V gene sequence: CDR1 GTSNPN, CDR2 SVGIG (reference sequence). CDR3 loop: CAWSAGQGYEQYF. DNA for the CDR3: TGTGCCTGGAGCGCGGGACAGGGCTACGAGCAGTACTTC.

This sequence joins TRBV28 and TRBJ2-2; possible D gene TRBD2, 6 bases. Trimming took off 6 bases at V and 5 bases at J, with 19 bases between the two ends. The CDR3 has 16 amino acids. Germline values: CDR1 MDHEN, CDR2 SYDVKM. The CDR3 sequence: CASRFPGRQGTGELFF. Here the CDR3 DNA reads TGTGCCAGCAGATTTCCGGGGAGGCAGGGTACCGGGGAGCTGTTTTTT.

The sample holds one count of this clone. V is TRBV30 and J is TRBJ2-3, with a weak D call TRBD1 (6 bases). CDR1 and CDR2 (germline): GTSNPN, SVGIG (reference sequence). V lost 3 bases and J 4 bases, leaving 17 bases between the germline ends. This CDR3 has 15 amino acids. CDR3 sequence (DNA): TGTGCCTGGAGGATCCGGGGCAGGGGTGCAGATACGCAGTATTTT. It translates to CAWRIRGRGADTQYF.

This clone turned up a few times. V gene TRBV2 combines with J gene TRBJ1-4, with 8 bases matching TRBD1. V lost 9 bases and J lost 7; bases outside the gene matches: 13. The CDR3 is 15 residues long. Germline-derived CDR1 and CDR2 are SNHLY and FYNNEI. CDR3 residues: CARQKSGGRGEKLFF. The CDR3 region has the DNA TGTGCCAGGCAGAAATCAGGGGGCAGGGGTGAAAAACTGTTTTTT.

The chain joins TRBV10-3 to TRBJ1-3, with D perhaps matching TRBD1 (5 bases). Trimming stripped 11 bases from V and 0 bases from J, with 23 bases between. The V gene's germline CDR1 is ENHRY and CDR2 SYGVKD. The CDR3 runs 17 residues. The CDR3 DNA is TGTGCCTCCAGTCCGGGACTCTTACTCCACTCTGGAAACACCATATATTTT. Protein product: CASSPGLLLHSGNTIYF.

The V and J genes are TRBV12-5 and TRBJ2-5; 8 bases line up with TRBD2. Germline V gene sequence: CDR1 LGHNT, CDR2 FRNRAP. The CDR3 has 16 residues. V dropped 0 bases and J dropped 5; count of bases not matched to a gene: 8. CDR3 loop: CASGLVLAARVETQYF. For the CDR3, the DNA is TGTGCTAGTGGTTTGGTACTAGCGGCGAGGGTGGAGACCCAGTACTTC.

V usage is TRBV30 and J usage is TRBJ2-1; maybe TRBD1 (6 bases). The V and J ends lost 6 bases and 9 bases respectively, with 12 bases between them. This CDR3 spans 11 amino acids. Germline values: CDR1 GTSNPN, CDR2 SVGIG (reference sequence). The CDR3 bases are TGTGCCTGCCGAACAGGGACTGAGCAGTTCTTC. Protein: CACRTGTEQFF.

The chain links TRBV6-5 to TRBJ2-4, with TRBD1 matching 8 bases. The CDR3 has 13 amino acids. The V gene end was trimmed by 0 bases and the J gene end by 14 bases; junction bases not matched to a gene: 6. CDR1 and CDR2 from the germline V gene are MNHEY and SVGAGI. In DNA, the CDR3 is TGTGCCAGCAGTTACTCGGGGGACAGGTGGGAGTACTTC. Translation gives CASSYSGDRWEYF.

The chain carries TRBV5-1 and TRBJ2-7, with unresolved D. Per the germline V gene, CDR1 is SGHRS and CDR2 is YFSETQ. The V end lost 4 bases, the J end lost 0 bases, and 11 bases lay between the germline ends. The CDR3 length is 14 residues. The CDR3 loop is CASSPEADSYEQYF. For the CDR3, the DNA is TGCGCCAGCAGCCCCGAGGCGGACTCCTACGAGCAGTACTTC.

The chain uses TRBV19 and TRBJ2-1; 8 bases are shared with TRBD1. This CDR3 is 13 amino acids long. The germline gives CDR1 LNHDA, CDR2 SQIVND (reference sequence). Trimming took 5 bases from V and 12 from J; bases not matched to a gene: 9. CDR3 residues: CASSPTDRGVQFF. CDR3 nucleotides: TGTGCCAGTAGTCCCACCGACAGGGGTGTGCAGTTCTTC. Looking up the rest from reference TRBV19 and TRBJ2-1 gives the full variable domain: DGGITQSPKYLFRKEGQNVTLSCEQNLNHDAMYWYRQDPGQGLRLIYYSQIVNDFQKGDIAEGYSVSREKKESFPLTVTSAQKNPTAFYLCASSPTDRGVQFFGPGTRLTVL.

To note about this clone: The junction departs from germline at one end; a sequencing error may be responsible. This chain links TRBV7-9 with TRBJ2-5, with 7 bases lining up with TRBD2. This CDR3 is built from 16 residues. Germline V gives CDR1 SEHNR, CDR2 FQNEAQ (reference sequence). CDR3 protein: CSSSLWSGASRETQYF. The DNA of the CDR3 is TGTTCCAGCAGCTTATGGAGCGGGGCCTCTCGGGAGACCCAGTACTTC.

The chain links TRBV29-1 to TRBJ2-2, with D unclear. This CDR3 is built from 13 residues. Germline CDR1 and CDR2: SQVTM and ANQGSEA. Trimming removed 6 bases at V and 6 bases at J, with 14 bases between. CDR3 sequence: CSVAEVSPGELFF. The DNA of the CDR3 is TGCAGCGTCGCAGAGGTATCCCCCGGGGAGCTGTTTTTT.